Following are 25 T cell receptor beta chains from one sample sequenced in a study of blood T cell repertoires in COVID-19. TCRdb's copy holds only in-frame clones and misses some; the assay was immunoSEQ multiplex PCR. Here the sample spans 60,000 or so clones, approximately 78% being singletons. The sequenced material came from peripheral blood. These receptor sequences come from a human donor in a cohort sampled during active COVID-19.

CDR3 region: CAISESGGAGETQYF. The CDR3 nucleotides are TGTGCCATCAGTGAGTCAGGAGGGGCCGGTGAGACCCAGTACTTC. The chain is built from TRBV10-3 and TRBJ2-5; D is possibly TRBD2 (6 bases). Per the germline V gene, CDR1 is ENHRY and CDR2 is SYGVKD. This CDR3 region has 15 residues. Trimming removed 0 bases at V and 5 bases at J, with 13 bases between.

The chain combines TRBV6-5 with TRBJ2-3; 10 positions match TRBD1. With V trimmed by 4 bases and J by 6 bases, 4 bases remained unmatched. CDR3 size: 14 residues. Germline CDR1 and CDR2: MNHEY and SVGAGI. CDR3 in amino acids: CASSSGQGLDTQYF. The CDR3 DNA follows: TGTGCCAGCAGTTCGGGACAGGGGTTGGATACGCAGTATTTT.

This chain connects TRBV5-5 to TRBJ2-7, with a weak D call TRBD1 (6 bases). From germline, CDR1 is SGHKS and CDR2 YYEKEE (reference sequence). V was shortened by 0 bases and J by 0 bases, with 7 bases between the two germline ends. The CDR3 spans 14 residues. CDR3 nucleotide sequence: TGTGCCAGCAGCTTGGTAGGGGGCTCCTACGAGCAGTACGTC. This sequence encodes CASSLVGGSYEQYV.

V usage is TRBV10-3 and J usage is TRBJ2-7; TRBD1 aligns across 9 bases. V was pared by 5 bases and J by 7 bases, with 6 bases of the junction left unmatched. The CDR3 loop spans 13 amino acids. CDR1 and CDR2 from the germline V gene are ENHRY and SYGVKD. The CDR3 here is CAISPQGAREQYF. Written as DNA, the CDR3 is TGTGCCATCAGTCCACAGGGGGCGCGGGAGCAGTACTTC.

The rearrangement joins TRBV20-1 to TRBJ2-3; 13 positions agree with TRBD2. Germline loops: CDR1 DFQATT, CDR2 SNEGSKA (reference sequence). V lost 3 bases to trimming and J lost 2 bases; unmatched junction nucleotides: 8. This CDR3 is 17 amino acids long. The CDR3 protein is CSASPLGTSGATDTQYF. The CDR3 region has the DNA TGCAGTGCTAGTCCCCTCGGGACTAGCGGGGCCACAGATACGCAGTATTTT.

V is TRBV5-4 and J is TRBJ2-2, with D tentatively TRBD1 (6 bases). This CDR3 has 15 amino acids. Germline V CDR1 and CDR2: SGHNT, YYREEE (reference sequence). Trimming removed 2 bases at V and 0 bases at J, with 8 bases between. This CDR3 is CASSFQGTNTGELFF. The CDR3 DNA sequence: TGTGCCAGCAGCTTCCAGGGGACGAACACCGGGGAGCTGTTTTTT.

The chain employs TRBV6-6 and TRBJ2-5; TRBD2 is a possible D gene (7 bases). The CDR3 consists of 15 residues. The germline V gene has CDR1 MNHNY and CDR2 SVGAGI (reference sequence). The germline V and J ends were trimmed by 2 bases and 4 bases, with 14 bases remaining between them. The CDR3 DNA sequence: TGTGCCAGCAGTTACAGGGGGGGGCCAGTAGAGACCCAGTACTTC. Amino acids: CASSYRGGPVETQYF.

The chain employs TRBV16 and TRBJ2-7; the match to TRBD1 covers 10 bases. Germline values: CDR1 KGHSY, CDR2 FQNENV. V was pared by 4 bases and J by 3 bases, with 6 bases of the junction left unmatched. The CDR3 contains 15 residues. Here the CDR3 reads CASSLMTGGVYEQYV. The CDR3 DNA sequence: TGTGCCAGCAGCCTTATGACAGGGGGCGTCTACGAGCAGTACGTC.

The chain combines TRBV30 with TRBJ2-5, with D tentatively TRBD2 (5 bases). Germline V gene sequence: CDR1 GTSNPN, CDR2 SVGIG (reference sequence). This CDR3 is 13 amino acids long. V lost 1 base and J 1 base, leaving 7 bases between the germline ends. The CDR3 DNA follows: TGTGCCTGGAGTGACCGGGGCCAAGAGACCCAGTACTTC. Translating gives CAWSDRGQETQYF.

The V gene is TRBV28, the J gene TRBJ2-3; 11 positions agree with TRBD1. The germline V gene encodes CDR1 MDHEN and CDR2 SYDVKM. CDR3 length equals 16 residues. The V and J ends lost 7 bases and 4 bases, in that order; junction bases with no gene match: 10. DNA of the CDR3: TGTGCCAGCACCCAGACCGGACAGGGGGCGGCAGATACGCAGTATTTT. Its protein is CASTQTGQGAADTQYF.

The chain couples TRBV4-1 to TRBJ1-4; 9 nucleotides align to TRBD1. J was trimmed by 7 bases and V by 8 bases; bases with no gene match: 11. Germline V gene data show CDR1 as MGHRA and CDR2 as YSYEKL. CDR3 length equals 15 residues. The CDR3 sequence is CASLGVGQGREKLFF. The CDR3 nucleotides read TGCGCCAGCCTCGGAGTGGGACAGGGCCGTGAAAAACTGTTTTTT.

The chain carries TRBV2 and TRBJ2-7; D possibly corresponds to TRBD1 (6 bases). The length of the CDR3 is 13 residues. Germline V lookup: CDR1 SNHLY, CDR2 FYNNEI. Trimming left V 7 bases short and J 0 bases short, with 10 bases between. As DNA, the CDR3 is TGTGCCAGCAAAGGGGGACCCTCCTACGAGCAGTACGTC. It yields the protein CASKGGPSYEQYV.

V is TRBV6-1 and J is TRBJ2-6; 8 nucleotides line up with TRBD1. Germline V gives CDR1 MNHNS, CDR2 SASEGT. Unmatched junction bases numbered 5, after V lost 4 bases and J lost 0 bases. This CDR3 is 17 amino acids long. The CDR3 sequence is CASSGTGQISGANVLTF. The CDR3 nucleotides are TGTGCCAGCAGTGGGACAGGGCAAATCTCTGGGGCCAACGTCCTGACTTTC.

V and J are TRBV12-3 or TRBV12-4 and TRBJ2-3; 7 bases map to TRBD2. CDR3 length equals 13 residues. V lost 7 bases and J lost 4; bases outside the gene matches: 5. The chain's CDR3 is CASIGGGADTQYF. The CDR3 DNA reads as TGTGCCAGCATTGGCGGGGGTGCAGATACGCAGTATTTT.

V gene TRBV24-1 combines with J gene TRBJ2-1, with unresolved D. V was shortened by 5 bases and J by 8 bases, with 12 bases between the two germline ends. CDR1 and CDR2 (germline): KGHDR, SFDVKD. The CDR3 sequence is 13 residues long. CDR3 region: CATSAGPQDEQFF. In DNA form, the CDR3 reads TGTGCCACCAGTGCAGGTCCGCAGGATGAGCAGTTCTTC.

The chain combines TRBV5-1 with TRBJ2-5; TRBD2 is a possible D gene (6 bases). V was clipped by 3 bases and J by 2 bases, with 14 bases between them. The CDR3 covers 15 residues. Germline CDR1 is SGHRS and CDR2 is YFSETQ. The chain's CDR3 is CASSSDPRGQETQYF. The CDR3 DNA reads as TGCGCCAGCAGCTCTGACCCTCGGGGGCAAGAGACCCAGTACTTC.

The chain has TRBV7-6 and TRBJ2-5, with no clear D. CDR3 length: 11 residues. Germline loops: CDR1 SGHVS, CDR2 FNYEAQ. V was trimmed by 2 bases and J by 5 bases, leaving 3 bases between them. This CDR3 reads CASSLSETQYF. CDR3 bases: TGTGCCAGCAGCTTATCGGAGACCCAGTACTTC.

The chain is built from TRBV6-1 and TRBJ2-3; D gene unclear. Per the germline V gene, CDR1 is MNHNS and CDR2 is SASEGT. Trimming cost V 1 base and J 6 bases, with 5 bases left between them. The CDR3 runs to 12 residues. The CDR3 DNA is TGTGCCAGCAGTGAAGTGAGCGATACGCAGTATTTT. Its protein product is CASSEVSDTQYF.

This chain connects TRBV9 to TRBJ2-7; 9 nucleotides align to TRBD2. CDR1 SGDLS and CDR2 YYNGEE come from the germline V gene. This CDR3 has 14 amino acids. With V trimmed by 0 bases and J by 5 bases, 3 bases remained unmatched. CDR3 sequence (DNA): TGTGCCAGCAGCGTAGTTTCTAGCGGGGACGAGCAGTACTTC. Its protein is CASSVVSSGDEQYF.

The DNA of the CDR3 is TGTGCCAGCAGCGCCCGACAGGACGGCATTCAGTACTTC. Encoded protein: CASSARQDGIQYF. This sequence joins TRBV7-9 and TRBJ2-4; D perhaps matches TRBD1 (6 bases). The germline CDR1 and CDR2 sequences are SEHNR and FQNEAQ (reference sequence). The CDR3 is made up of 13 amino acids. Between the trimmed V and J ends, which lost 5 bases and 9 bases, there was a span of 14 bases.

This chain connects TRBV3-1 (or the pseudogene TRBV3-2) to TRBJ1-5; D is possibly TRBD1 (5 bases). V was clipped by 0 bases and J by 9 bases, with 18 bases between them. Germline V gives CDR1 LGHDT, CDR2 YNNKEL (reference sequence). The CDR3 has 16 residues. The CDR3 sequence is CASSQDATQGTGPQHF. The CDR3 DNA sequence: TGTGCCAGCAGCCAAGATGCTACTCAGGGTACAGGGCCCCAGCATTTT.

The chain joins TRBV7-2 to TRBJ1-1; the D gene is possibly TRBD1 (5 bases). The CDR3 extends over 14 amino acids. Deletions cut 4 bases from V and 4 bases from J, with 13 bases between. The germline CDR1 and CDR2 sequences are SGHTA and FQGNSA. The CDR3 DNA reads as TGTGCCAGCAGCTGGACAAAAAGGGGCACTGAAGCTTTCTTT. This sequence encodes CASSWTKRGTEAFF.

The count of this clone is one. The chain has TRBV10-3 and TRBJ2-7; TRBD2 matches at 9 bases. The germline V gene has CDR1 ENHRY and CDR2 SYGVKD. CDR3 size: 15 residues. The V gene end was trimmed by 5 bases and the J gene end by 3 bases; junction bases not matched to a gene: 8. CDR3 region: CAISPGVAGDYEQYV. In nucleotides, the CDR3 is TGTGCCATCAGTCCAGGGGTAGCGGGAGACTACGAGCAGTACGTC.

A single count supports this clone. The same CDR3 is also encoded by other DNA sequences in this sample. The gene calls are TRBV27 and TRBJ2-2, with D possibly TRBD2 on 5 matching bases. The CDR3 spans 14 residues. V dropped 3 bases and J dropped 5 bases, with 10 bases sitting between them. Germline assignment: CDR1 MNHEY and CDR2 SMNVEV (reference sequence). CDR3 protein: CASSLEVATGELFF. As DNA, the CDR3 is TGTGCCAGCAGTTTGGAAGTAGCGACCGGGGAGCTGTTTTTT.

This sequence joins TRBV6-2 or TRBV6-3 and TRBJ2-5; D is ambiguous. Trimming cost V 5 bases and J 14 bases, with 24 bases left between them. The CDR3 sequence is 14 residues long. CDR1 is MNHEY and CDR2 is SVGEGT in the germline V gene. The CDR3 region is CASSLLHTGDPDYF. The CDR3 DNA sequence: TGTGCCAGCAGTCTACTACATACCGGAGACCCCGACTACTTC.